These 21 T cell receptor beta chains were sequenced from one sample in a study of T cells expressing NK-cell markers. Following a re-call of the 5' RACE reads, TCRdb has one entry per CDR3 protein and lacks DNA. The sample is made up of 350,000 to 400,000 distinct CDR3 sequences, and the top ten hold 9.5% to 12% of it. The sequencing sample was made of blood T cells: a sorted CD56 or NKG2C T cell subset, CD4+ or CD8+ T cells, or bulk PBMC T cells (not recorded which). Receptor source: a woman aged 50 to 65 in good health.

This sequence joins TRBV12-3 or TRBV12-4 and TRBJ2-1; with no DNA, the TCRdb D assignment of TRBD2 cannot be verified. CDR3 size: 15 residues. CDR3: CASSFPSGRYNEQFF.

V usage is TRBV7-9 and J usage is TRBJ2-7; TCRdb reports TRBD2, a call that lacks DNA to check it against. The CDR3 length is 15 residues. Germline loops: CDR1 SEHNR, CDR2 FQNEAQ (reference sequence). The CDR3 spells CASSPRRLAGYEQYF.

The chain links TRBV7-3 to TRBJ2-3; TCRdb returns TRBD2, unconfirmable since there is no DNA. The germline V gene encodes CDR1 SGHTA and CDR2 FQGTGA. The CDR3 loop spans 13 amino acids. CDR3 loop: CASCLAGSDTQYF.

This chain joins TRBV9 and TRBJ2-3; TCRdb names TRBD2, which stays unverified in the absence of DNA. This CDR3 is 16 amino acids long. In germline, CDR1 is SGDLS, CDR2 YYNGEE. The CDR3 reads CASSVKAGALTDTQYF.

The chain carries TRBV20-1 and TRBJ2-7; TCRdb returns TRBD1, unconfirmable since there is no DNA. CDR1 and CDR2 from the germline V gene are DFQATT and SNEGSKA (reference sequence). This CDR3 has 15 amino acids. The CDR3 here is CSARNLDRASYEQYF.

The chain has TRBV12-3 or TRBV12-4 and TRBJ2-2. The CDR3 has 12 amino acids. CDR3 in amino acids: CASSTRAGELFF.

V usage is TRBV5-1 and J usage is TRBJ1-6; the TCRdb D gene call, TRBD1, has no DNA to confirm it. Germline CDR1 SGHRS, CDR2 YFSETQ. This CDR3 contains 16 residues. This chain's CDR3 is CASSLDPVRINSPLHF.

The chain has TRBV21-1 and TRBJ2-7; the D call of TRBD1 rests on TCRdb alone, since no DNA is present to check it. TRBV21-1 is a pseudogene locus. This CDR3 contains 13 residues. The CDR3 sequence is CASSKETGHEQYF.

The chain couples TRBV5-1 to TRBJ2-1; TCRdb outputs TRBD1, but without DNA this stays unchecked. The CDR3 spans 15 residues. Germline loops: CDR1 SGHRS, CDR2 YFSETQ. CDR3 in amino acids: CASNPRSSSYNEQFF.

This rearrangement joins TRBV3-1 to TRBJ1-1; the D gene TCRdb calls, TRBD1, cannot be checked with no DNA. There are 15 residues in the CDR3. The germline V gene has CDR1 LGHDT and CDR2 YNNKEL (reference sequence). The CDR3 region is CASSPRAGDWTEAFF.

The chain is built from TRBV4-1 and TRBJ1-1. Looked up from germline, CDR1 is MGHRA and CDR2 is YSYEKL. CDR3 length: 13 residues. CDR3 in amino acids: CASSQRWPTEAFF.

The chain recombines TRBV12-3 or TRBV12-4 with TRBJ1-4; no DNA is available, so the TRBD1 call from TCRdb remains unchecked. The CDR3 is made up of 14 amino acids. The CDR3 protein is CASSFATGNEKLFF.

V gene TRBV24-1 combines with J gene TRBJ2-1; TCRdb reports TRBD1, a call that lacks DNA to check it against. CDR3 size: 13 residues. Germline V gene lookup returns CDR1 KGHDR and CDR2 SFDVKD. The CDR3 here is CATKRDRGDEQFF.

The V call is TRBV10-3, the J call TRBJ2-1. The CDR3 extends over 15 amino acids. The germline gives CDR1 ENHRY, CDR2 SYGVKD. CDR3 in amino acids: CAISETASSYNEQFF.

This chain links TRBV27 with TRBJ2-7; checking the TCRdb D call of TRBD2 is not possible without DNA. CDR1 and CDR2 from the germline V gene are MNHEY and SMNVEV (reference sequence). The CDR3 is made up of 15 amino acids. CDR3 sequence reads: CASSLTSGRFNEQYF.

This chain joins TRBV7-2 and TRBJ2-3; as DNA is missing, the TRBD2 call by TCRdb cannot be tested. The CDR3 spans 13 residues. Germline V CDR1 and CDR2: SGHTA, FQGNSA. CDR3 residues: CASSLPLGITQYF.

The rearrangement joins TRBV20-1 to TRBJ2-2; the D call from TCRdb, TRBD1, cannot be confirmed without DNA. The CDR3 covers 15 residues. Germline values: CDR1 DFQATT, CDR2 SNEGSKA (reference sequence). The CDR3 protein is CSVPPQGMRTGELFF.

This chain uses TRBV27 with TRBJ2-5; the D call of TRBD1 rests on TCRdb alone, since no DNA is present to check it. CDR1 and CDR2 (germline): MNHEY, SMNVEV (reference sequence). The CDR3 is 14 amino acids. The CDR3 loop reads CASSLSLWGETQYF.

V gene TRBV4-2 combines with J gene TRBJ2-7; TCRdb lists TRBD2, though no DNA is available to test this call. The CDR3 sequence is 15 residues long. Germline CDR1 and CDR2: LGHNA and YNFKEQ. CDR3: CASSLVAGGPKEQYF.

Here the CDR3 reads CSAQPSTTSGSYEQYF. This chain connects TRBV20-1 to TRBJ2-7; absent DNA, TCRdb's TRBD2 call cannot be checked. This CDR3 comprises 16 residues. Germline loops: CDR1 DFQATT, CDR2 SNEGSKA (reference sequence).

This chain connects TRBV11-2 to TRBJ1-3. Germline V gene sequence: CDR1 SGHAT, CDR2 FQNNGV. The CDR3 totals 14 residues. The CDR3: CASSLAISGNTIYF.